This TCR beta chain was found in a study of blood T cell repertoires in COVID-19. Study-level background: Some COVID-19 samples were acute and others convalescent; all came from the United States, Italy and Spain. PBMCs, B-cell-depleted T cells, or T cells provided the cDNA or gDNA that made up the material.

As handled by the study authors: Counts of nucleated cells, estimated from reference gene primer amplification, were obtained. Assay: immunoSEQ multiplex PCR; the TCRdb copy retains only in-frame clones and omits some. V and J calls and clone size are as listed in that table; D and trimming were resolved from the DNA. The sample records tens of thousands of clones, 88% being singletons. The source material was peripheral blood. This TCR came from a man aged 50-59 years with active COVID-19.

Written as DNA, the CDR3 is TGTGCCATCAGTGAGTCGGGCAGGGCCGATAACTATGGCTACACCTTC. It codes for CAISESGRADNYGYTF. This chain links TRBV10-3 with TRBJ1-2, with TRBD1 as a possible D gene (5 bases). Germline V gene data show CDR1 as ENHRY and CDR2 as SYGVKD. Trimming cost V 0 bases and J 1 base, with 12 bases left between them. The CDR3 is 16 amino acids.